The clone carrying this T cell receptor beta chain was detected a few times. A junction end diverges from the germline sequence, so it may reflect a read error. From the reads, TCRdb called clonotypes with MiXCR, one entry per CDR3 protein. In the table there are 600,000 to 800,000 distinct CDR3 sequences, 20% to 25% of which are singletons. These data belong to a study of T cell repertoires in cytomegalovirus infection. Across the study: The public TCR beta signatures pointed to both CMV infection and matching HLA type.

Sequences were obtained from CD8+ T cells from PBMCs. The source of this sequence is a human donor in good health (CMV status not recorded). Some clones in this sample may be carry-over from other donors' samples.

CDR3 region: CSVEDPRTGNPVF. CDR3 DNA: TGCAGCGTTGAAGATCCTCGGACAGGTAATCCCGTCTTC. The genes are TRBV29-1 and TRBJ2-7; 7 nucleotides match TRBD1. The CDR3 length is 13 residues. Germline lookup yields CDR1 SQVTM and CDR2 ANQGSEA.